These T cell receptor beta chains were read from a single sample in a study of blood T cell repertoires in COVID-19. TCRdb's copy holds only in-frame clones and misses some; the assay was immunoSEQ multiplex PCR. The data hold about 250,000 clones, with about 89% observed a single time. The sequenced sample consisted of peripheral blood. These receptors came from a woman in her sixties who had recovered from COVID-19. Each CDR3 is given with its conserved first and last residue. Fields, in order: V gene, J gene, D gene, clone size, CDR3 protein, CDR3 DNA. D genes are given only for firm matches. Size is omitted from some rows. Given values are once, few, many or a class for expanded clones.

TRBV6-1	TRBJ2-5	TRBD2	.	CASSEAGGGVYETQYF	TGTGCCAGCAGTGAAGCGGGCGGGGGGGTGTACGAGACCCAGTACTTC
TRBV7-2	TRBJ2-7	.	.	CASSLRQDSYEQYF	TGTGCCAGCAGCTTGAGACAGGACTCCTACGAGCAGTACTTC
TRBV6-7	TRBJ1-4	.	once	CASSYSRGSEKLFF	TGTGCCAGCAGTTACTCGAGGGGGAGTGAAAAACTGTTTTTT
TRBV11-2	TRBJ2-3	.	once	CASSPHPGGSTDTQYF	TGTGCCAGCAGCCCTCACCCGGGGGGCAGCACAGATACGCAGTATTTT
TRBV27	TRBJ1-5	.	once	CASSAGVGNQPQHF	TGTGCCAGCAGTGCAGGGGTAGGTAATCAGCCCCAGCATTTT
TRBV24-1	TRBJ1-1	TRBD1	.	CATRQGIGTEAFF	TGTGCCACCAGACAGGGGATCGGTACTGAAGCTTTCTTT
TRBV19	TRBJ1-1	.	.	CASRWTHTRDTEAFF	TGTGCCAGTAGGTGGACCCACACTAGGGACACTGAAGCTTTCTTT
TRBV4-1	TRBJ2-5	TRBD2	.	CASSQASPGLAGGETQYF	TGCGCCAGCAGCCAGGCTTCCCCGGGACTAGCGGGGGGAGAGACCCAGTACTTC
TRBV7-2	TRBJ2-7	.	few	CASSQRGGLISYEQYF	TGTGCCAGCAGCCAGAGGGGGGGGCTCATATCCTACGAGCAGTACTTC
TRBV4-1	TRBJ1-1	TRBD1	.	CASSRISLPGGYEAFF	TGCGCCAGCAGCCGAATTTCCCTTCCAGGGGGCTATGAAGCTTTCTTT
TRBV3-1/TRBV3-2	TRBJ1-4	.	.	CASRNLQGKGLFF	TGTGCCAGCCGTAATCTCCAGGGGAAGGGACTGTTTTTT
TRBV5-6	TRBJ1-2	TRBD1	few	CASSWAGTEYGYTF	TGTGCCAGCAGCTGGGCCGGGACAGAGTATGGCTACACCTTC
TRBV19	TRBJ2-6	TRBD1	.	CASSTTGLVYSGANVLTF	TGTGCCAGTAGTACGACAGGGCTGGTGTACTCTGGGGCCAACGTCCTGACTTTC
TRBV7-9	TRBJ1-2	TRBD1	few	CASSPVGGSNYGYTF	TGTGCCAGCAGTCCTGTAGGGGGCTCCAACTATGGCTACACCTTC
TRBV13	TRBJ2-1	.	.	CASSPPGKTGYEQFF	TGTGCCAGCAGTCCACCGGGGAAAACGGGCTATGAGCAGTTCTTC
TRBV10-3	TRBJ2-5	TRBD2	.	CAISESTGREGTQYF	TGTGCCATCAGTGAGTCGACCGGGCGGGAGGGGACCCAGTACTTC
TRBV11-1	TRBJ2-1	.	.	CASSQISAGEQFF	TGTGCCAGCAGTCAAATCTCAGCAGGTGAGCAGTTCTTC
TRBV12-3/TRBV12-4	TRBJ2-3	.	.	CASSGQSGDTQYF	TGTGCCAGCAGCGGACAGTCGGGAGATACGCAGTATTTT
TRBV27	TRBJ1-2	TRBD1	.	CASSIRDRGLYGYTF	TGTGCCAGCAGTATACGGGACAGGGGCCTTTATGGCTACACCTTC
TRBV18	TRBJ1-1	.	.	CASSPSGGRVTEAFF	TGTGCCAGCTCACCATCGGGGGGAAGGGTCACTGAAGCTTTCTTT
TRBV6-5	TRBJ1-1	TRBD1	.	CASYRQGGKTEAFF	TGTGCCAGCTACAGACAGGGGGGAAAAACTGAAGCTTTCTTT
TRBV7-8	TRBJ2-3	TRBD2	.	CASSPRGGPSTDTQYF	TGTGCCAGCAGCCCCCGGGGGGGCCCCTCCACAGATACGCAGTATTTT
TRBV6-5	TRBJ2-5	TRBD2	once	CASLAGGEGHETQYF	TGTGCCAGTCTAGCGGGGGGGGAGGGGCATGAGACCCAGTACTTC
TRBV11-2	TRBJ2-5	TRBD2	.	CASSLAGGLETQYF	TGTGCCAGCAGCTTAGCGGGGGGACTAGAGACCCAGTACTTC
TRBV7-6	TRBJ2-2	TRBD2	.	CASSLVGPGAGDTGELFF	TGTGCCAGCAGCTTAGTGGGCCCAGGAGCGGGGGACACCGGGGAGCTGTTTTTT
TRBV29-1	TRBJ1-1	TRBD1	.	CGIWTGGTEAFF	TGCGGGATTTGGACAGGGGGCACTGAAGCTTTCTTT
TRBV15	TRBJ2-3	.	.	CATSSPVAGLSDTQYF	TGTGCCACCAGCAGTCCGGTTGCGGGGTTATCAGATACGCAGTATTTT
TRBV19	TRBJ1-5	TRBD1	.	CASSQDREGQPQHF	TGTGCCAGTAGTCAGGACAGGGAGGGTCAGCCCCAGCATTTT
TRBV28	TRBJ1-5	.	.	CASSPTGTPARGNQPQHF	TGTGCCAGCAGCCCCACTGGAACTCCGGCCCGGGGCAATCAGCCCCAGCATTTT
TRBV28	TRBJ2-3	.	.	CASSLRYSSTDTQYF	TGTGCCAGCAGTTTGAGGTACTCTAGCACAGATACGCAGTATTTT
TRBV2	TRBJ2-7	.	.	CASGQPGYEQYF	TGTGCCAGCGGACAGCCGGGCTACGAGCAGTACTTC
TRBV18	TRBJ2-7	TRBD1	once	CASSPQTGGEHEQYF	TGTGCCAGCTCACCACAAACAGGGGGCGAACACGAGCAGTACTTC
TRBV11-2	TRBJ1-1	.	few	CASSLEAGQGAFF	TGTGCCAGCAGCTTAGAAGCAGGGCAGGGGGCTTTCTTT
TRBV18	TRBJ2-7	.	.	CASSPGSTGAYEQYF	TGTGCCAGCTCACCCGGGTCCACAGGAGCCTACGAGCAGTACTTC
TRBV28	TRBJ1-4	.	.	CASSLVGAANEKLFF	TGTGCCAGCAGCTTGGTGGGGGCGGCTAATGAAAAACTGTTTTTT
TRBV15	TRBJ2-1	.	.	CATSRDLGQVNNEQFF	TGTGCCACCAGCAGAGATTTGGGCCAGGTGAACAATGAGCAGTTCTTC
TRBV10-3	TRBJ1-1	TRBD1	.	CAISVGTGDTEAFF	TGTGCCATCAGTGTAGGGACAGGGGACACTGAAGCTTTCTTT
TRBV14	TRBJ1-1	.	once	CASSPTENTEAFF	TGTGCCAGCAGTCCGACAGAGAACACTGAAGCTTTCTTT
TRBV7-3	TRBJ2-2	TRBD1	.	CASSSQGGTGELFF	TGTGCCAGCAGCTCACAGGGGGGAACCGGGGAGCTGTTTTTT
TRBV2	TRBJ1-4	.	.	CASSQLGGGTNEKLFF	TGTGCCAGCAGTCAATTAGGAGGCGGCACTAATGAAAAACTGTTTTTT
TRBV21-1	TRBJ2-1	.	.	CASSPFRQDHNEQFF	TGTGCCAGCAGCCCTTTCCGACAGGACCACAATGAGCAGTTCTTC
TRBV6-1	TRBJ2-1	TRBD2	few	CASSEHVAGPHNEQFF	TGTGCCAGCAGTGAGCACGTAGCGGGGCCTCACAATGAGCAGTTCTTC
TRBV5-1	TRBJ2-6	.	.	CASSLVVGGGANVLTF	TGCGCCAGCAGCTTGGTAGTTGGAGGGGGGGCCAACGTCCTGACTTTC
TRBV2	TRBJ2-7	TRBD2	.	CASSEEAGGVYEQYF	TGTGCCAGCAGTGAAGAGGCGGGGGGGGTCTACGAGCAGTACTTC
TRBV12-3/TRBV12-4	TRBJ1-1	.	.	CASSLAGNTEAFF	TGTGCCAGCAGTTTGGCGGGGAACACTGAAGCTTTCTTT